Each of the 27 T cell receptor beta chains below was sequenced from the same sample in a study of graft-versus-host responses after intestinal transplantation. The table came from immunoSEQ multiplex PCR; TCRdb's copy has only in-frame clones and leaves some out. This repertoire shows more than 75,000 clones, 85% to 95% found once; its top ten account for approximately 0.35%. These receptors are not linked to any known antigen. Material: unstimulated CD4+ T cells sorted from spleen or lymph node cells, obtained before transplant. These receptors all stem from a human donor who was the organ donor for an intestinal transplant.

The rearrangement links TRBV9 to TRBJ2-6; the D gene is possibly TRBD2 (7 bases). With 4 bases removed from V and 2 bases from J, the gap between germline ends came to 16 bases. The germline CDR1 and CDR2 sequences are SGDLS and YYNGEE. This CDR3 spans 17 amino acids. For the CDR3, the DNA is TGTGCCAGCAGCACGCAGGGAGGGGGGGCTGGGGCCAACGTCCTGACTTTC. Its translation is CASSTQGGGAGANVLTF. The full variable domain, with the rest looked up from reference TRBV9 and TRBJ2-6, is DSGVTQTPKHLITATGQRVTLRCSPRSGDLSVYWYQQSLDQGLQFLIQYYNGEERAKGNILERFSAQQFPDLHSELNLSSLELGDSALYFCASSTQGGGAGANVLTFGAGSRLTVL.

J is TRBJ2-3 and V is TRBV4-1; 7 nucleotides agree with TRBD2. V gave up 0 bases and J gave up 6 bases; unmatched junction bases: 6. The CDR3 runs to 15 residues. The germline gives CDR1 MGHRA, CDR2 YSYEKL. As DNA, the CDR3 is TGCGCCAGCAGCCAAGACCATCTAGCGGTTGATACGCAGTATTTT. Amino acids: CASSQDHLAVDTQYF.

A single count supports this clone. V and J are TRBV7-9 and TRBJ2-7, with 8 bases matching TRBD1. Germline-derived CDR1 and CDR2 are SEHNR and FQNEAQ (reference sequence). CDR3 length: 14 residues. With V trimmed by 2 bases and J by 7 bases, 7 bases remained unmatched. The CDR3 is CASSLFGTGEEQYF. Here the CDR3 DNA reads TGTGCCAGCAGCTTATTTGGGACAGGTGAAGAGCAGTACTTC. Full variable domain (missing parts from reference TRBV7-9 and TRBJ2-7): DTGVSQNPRHKITKRGQNVTFRCDPISEHNRLYWYRQTLGQGPEFLTYFQNEAQLEKSRLLSDRFSAERPKGSFSTLEIQRTEQGDSAMYLCASSLFGTGEEQYFGPGTRLTVT.

The chain employs TRBV21-1 and TRBJ1-4. TRBV21-1 is labeled a pseudogene. CDR3 length: 15 amino acids. The DNA for the CDR3 is TGTGCCAGCAGCCGCGGATTCCGGGACTATGAAAAACTGTTTTTT. Its translation: CASSRGFRDYEKLFF.

V usage is TRBV2 and J usage is TRBJ1-5; possible D gene TRBD1, 6 bases. Per germline, CDR1 SNHLY and CDR2 FYNNEI. V was shortened by 5 bases and J by 0 bases, with 8 bases between the two germline ends. The CDR3 consists of 14 residues. The CDR3 bases are TGTGCCAGCAGTCGAGGGGGTAGCAATCAGCCCCAGCATTTT. Amino acid sequence: CASSRGGSNQPQHF.

The gene calls are TRBV2 and TRBJ1-1; possibly TRBD1 for D (5 bases). CDR3 size: 12 residues. With 4 bases removed from V and 7 bases from J, the gap between germline ends came to 10 bases. Looked up from germline, CDR1 is SNHLY and CDR2 is FYNNEI. CDR3 nucleotide sequence: TGTGCCAGCAGTGCGGCACAGGTTGAAGCTTTCTTT. This gives the protein CASSAAQVEAFF. Full variable domain (rest looked up from reference TRBV2 and TRBJ1-1): EPEVTQTPSHQVTQMGQEVILRCVPISNHLYFYWYRQILGQKVEFLVSFYNNEISEKSEIFDDQFSVERPDGSNFTLKIRSTKLEDSAMYFCASSAAQVEAFFGQGTRLTVV.

V usage is TRBV25-1 and J usage is TRBJ2-7; TRBD2 aligns across 10 bases. Germline lookup yields CDR1 MGHDK and CDR2 SYGVNS. The CDR3 consists of 14 residues. V dropped 1 base and J dropped 6; count of bases not matched to a gene: 3. The CDR3 sequence: CASSEFVAGGEQYF. CDR3 nucleotide sequence: TGTGCCAGCAGTGAATTTGTAGCGGGAGGCGAGCAGTACTTC.

This clone was found once. This chain joins TRBV11-3 and TRBJ1-4; D might be TRBD1 (6 bases). Trimming took 4 bases from V and 7 from J, leaving 10 bases between them. The CDR3 has 13 amino acids. Germline lookup yields CDR1 SGHNT and CDR2 YENEEA. CDR3 coding DNA: TGTGCCAGCAGCTCCGGGACACCTGAAAAACTGTTTTTT. Translating gives CASSSGTPEKLFF.

The rearrangement uses TRBV4-1 and TRBJ1-1; no reliable D call. This CDR3 comprises 16 residues. The ends were cut back, 5 bases at V and 3 bases at J, with 19 bases in the middle. CDR1 MGHRA and CDR2 YSYEKL come from the germline V gene. Here the CDR3 DNA reads TGCGCCAGCAGCAAGATAGGGAGGGCCTTGGACACTGAAGCTTTCTTT. This encodes CASSKIGRALDTEAFF.

The genes are TRBV5-6 and TRBJ1-4; 9 bases are shared with TRBD1. Losses at the gene ends were 4 bases for V and 5 bases for J; bases not matched to a gene: 6. CDR1 is SGHDT, CDR2 YYEEEE, per germline. The CDR3 consists of 15 residues. Here the CDR3 DNA reads TGTGCCAGCAGCAGAACAGGGACAGGGAATGAAAAACTGTTTTTT. It yields the protein CASSRTGTGNEKLFF.

The chain uses TRBV2 and TRBJ2-7; 13 bases agree with TRBD2. V lost 4 bases to trimming and J lost 0 bases; unmatched junction nucleotides: 9. CDR1 is SNHLY, CDR2 FYNNEI, per germline. The CDR3 consists of 18 residues. This CDR3 reads CASSGKTSGRSSSYEQYF. CDR3 in DNA: TGTGCCAGCAGTGGAAAGACTAGCGGGAGGTCGAGCTCCTACGAGCAGTACTTC.

V and J are TRBV9 and TRBJ1-2; D gene unclear. V lost 0 bases, J lost 7 bases, and 16 bases lay in between. Germline loops: CDR1 SGDLS, CDR2 YYNGEE. The CDR3 runs 15 residues. Here the CDR3 reads CASSVGYSKGGGYTF. In DNA form, the CDR3 reads TGTGCCAGCAGCGTAGGGTACAGCAAAGGAGGTGGCTACACCTTC.

The V call is TRBV28, the J call TRBJ2-3; D is unclear. V lost 5 bases and J lost 2, with 20 bases in between. Germline CDR1 and CDR2: MDHEN and SYDVKM. The CDR3 has 17 amino acids. The CDR3 DNA sequence: TGTGCCAGCAGTCACGAACCGGGTCGGCCCGTCACAGATACGCAGTATTTT. The encoded protein is CASSHEPGRPVTDTQYF.

The CDR3 DNA sequence: TGTGCCAGCAGTGAGGACAGGGGAGGTCAGCCCCAGCATTTT. Its protein is CASSEDRGGQPQHF. V usage is TRBV6-1 and J usage is TRBJ1-5; 9 bases fit TRBD1. V shed 3 bases and J 6 bases; nucleotides not matched to a gene: 3. Germline lookup yields CDR1 MNHNS and CDR2 SASEGT. The CDR3 spans 14 residues.

The V and J genes are TRBV28 and TRBJ1-5; D is uncertain. Germline V CDR1 and CDR2: MDHEN, SYDVKM. This CDR3 has 15 amino acids. Trimming took off 3 bases at V and 5 bases at J, with 14 bases between the two ends. Here the CDR3 reads CASSFVFTAHQPQHF. CDR3 DNA sequence: TGTGCCAGCAGTTTTGTATTCACAGCCCATCAGCCCCAGCATTTT.

The V gene is TRBV7-9, the J gene TRBJ1-2; 8 bases fit TRBD1. Germline CDR1 and CDR2: SEHNR and FQNEAQ (reference sequence). Germline trimming cut 5 bases from V and 4 bases from J; bases unmatched to any gene: 6. The CDR3 consists of 14 residues. The CDR3 DNA reads as TGTGCCAGCAGCCCAACGGGACAGGTCTATGGCTACACCTTC. This gives the protein CASSPTGQVYGYTF.

This clone was counted between two and nine times. The chain carries TRBV5-4 and TRBJ2-7, with D possibly being TRBD1 (6 bases). The CDR3 totals 14 residues. The V end was cut by 3 bases, the J end by 1 base, with 11 bases between. Per the germline V gene, CDR1 is SGHNT and CDR2 is YYREEE (reference sequence). The chain's CDR3 is CASSSMDRSYEQYF. DNA for the CDR3: TGTGCCAGCAGCTCAATGGACAGATCCTACGAGCAGTACTTC.

The CDR3 DNA reads TGTGCCAGCAGTTACCACAGGGTAGTATTGTTGGCTTTCTTT. Its translation: CASSYHRVVLLAFF. The chain joins TRBV6-5 to TRBJ1-1; possibly TRBD1 for D (6 bases). Trimming pared 2 bases from V and 11 bases from J, leaving 18 bases between. The germline gives CDR1 MNHEY, CDR2 SVGAGI. This CDR3 is 14 amino acids long.

This chain joins TRBV5-1 and TRBJ1-2, with D maybe TRBD1 (6 bases). V lost 4 bases to trimming and J lost 6 bases, with 19 bases between them. Germline V lookup: CDR1 SGHRS, CDR2 YFSETQ. The CDR3 has 15 amino acids. The CDR3 reads CASSPTWGTSHGYTF. CDR3 DNA sequence: TGCGCCAGCAGCCCAACATGGGGGACATCTCATGGCTACACCTTC. The whole variable domain, remainder taken from reference TRBV5-1 and TRBJ1-2, is KAGVTQTPRYLIKTRGQQVTLSCSPISGHRSVSWYQQTPGQGLQFLFEYFSETQRNKGNFPGRFSGRQFSNSRSEMNVSTLELGDSALYLCASSPTWGTSHGYTFGSGTRLTVV.

V usage is TRBV28 and J usage is TRBJ2-5; 7 positions match TRBD2. The tail of the sequence fits TRBJ2-7 better, so the J call may be wrong. In germline, CDR1 is MDHEN, CDR2 SYDVKM. The CDR3 consists of 13 residues. CDR3 sequence (DNA): TGTGCCAGCAGGCCCAGCGGGACGTACGAGCAGTACTTC. Protein sequence: CASRPSGTYEQYF.

The chain links TRBV4-2 to TRBJ2-1; 7 bases are a match to TRBD2. Germline trimming cut 3 bases from V and 7 bases from J; bases unmatched to any gene: 6. CDR1 is LGHNA, CDR2 YNFKEQ, per germline. The CDR3 spans 14 residues. The CDR3 spells CASSQRENGNEQFF. The CDR3 bases are TGTGCCAGCAGCCAGCGGGAGAATGGTAATGAGCAGTTCTTC.

This chain links TRBV28 with TRBJ1-6; D is unresolved. The CDR3 is 15 amino acids. CDR1 is MDHEN, CDR2 SYDVKM, per germline. V shed 5 bases and J shed 6 bases, with 14 bases lying between them. The CDR3 bases are TGTGCCAGCAGTAGGAATCTCGGGGTTAATTCACCCCTCCACTTT. As protein: CASSRNLGVNSPLHF.

The V call is TRBV4-1, the J call TRBJ2-6; D may be TRBD1 (5 bases). CDR3 length: 16 amino acids. The germline V gene encodes CDR1 MGHRA and CDR2 YSYEKL. V lost 2 bases to trimming and J lost 4 bases, with 12 bases between them. The CDR3 DNA follows: TGCGCCAGCAGCCAAATCCAGGGATCCGGGGCCAACGTCCTGACTTTC. Its translation: CASSQIQGSGANVLTF.

The genes are TRBV4-1 and TRBJ2-3, with 11 positions matching TRBD2. V shed 0 bases, J shed 0 bases, and the junction held 8 bases outside the gene matches. Germline lookup yields CDR1 MGHRA and CDR2 YSYEKL. This CDR3 region has 19 residues. The DNA of the CDR3 is TGCGCCAGCAGCCAAGATGGGACCCGGACTAGCGGGAGCACAGATACGCAGTATTTT. It specifies CASSQDGTRTSGSTDTQYF.

This sequence joins TRBV20-1 and TRBJ1-2; 7 positions agree with TRBD1. Trimming cost V 2 bases and J 7 bases; bases outside gene matches: 1. CDR3 length: 11 residues. Per germline, CDR1 DFQATT and CDR2 SNEGSKA (reference sequence). CDR3 DNA sequence: TGCAGTGCTAGACAGGGGGGTGGCTACACCTTC. This codes for CSARQGGGYTF.

This chain links TRBV5-8 with TRBJ2-3, with 8 bases fitting TRBD2. CDR1 is SGHTS and CDR2 is YDEGEE in the germline V gene. The V segment lost 4 bases and the J segment 0 bases; nucleotides outside the gene matches: 4. This CDR3 is 15 amino acids long. The CDR3 sequence is CASSLRGVSTDTQYF. CDR3 DNA: TGTGCCAGCAGCCTGCGGGGGGTTAGCACAGATACGCAGTATTTT.

The genes are TRBV10-3 and TRBJ2-3, with TRBD1 as a possible D gene (7 bases). V lost 4 bases and J 4 bases, leaving 21 bases between the germline ends. The CDR3 is made up of 17 amino acids. Germline V lookup: CDR1 ENHRY, CDR2 SYGVKD. The CDR3: CAISVLSGGGGADTQYF. CDR3 in DNA: TGTGCCATCAGTGTCCTTTCAGGAGGGGGCGGGGCAGATACGCAGTATTTT.